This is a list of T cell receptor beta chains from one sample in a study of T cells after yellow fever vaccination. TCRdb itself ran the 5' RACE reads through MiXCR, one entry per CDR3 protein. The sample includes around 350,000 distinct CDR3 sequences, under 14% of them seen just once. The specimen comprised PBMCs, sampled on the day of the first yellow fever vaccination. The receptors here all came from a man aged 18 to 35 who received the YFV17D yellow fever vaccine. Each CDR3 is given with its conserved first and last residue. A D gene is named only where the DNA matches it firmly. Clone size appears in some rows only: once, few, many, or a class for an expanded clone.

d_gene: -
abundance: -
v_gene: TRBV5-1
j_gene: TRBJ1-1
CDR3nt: TGCGCCAGCAGCTTGGGTTTCGGGAACACTGAAGCTTTCTTT
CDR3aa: CASSLGFGNTEAFF

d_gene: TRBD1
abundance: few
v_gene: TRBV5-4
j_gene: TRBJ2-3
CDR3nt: TGTGCCGAAAGGGACAGGGGCACAGATACGCAGTATTTT
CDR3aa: CAERDRGTDTQYF

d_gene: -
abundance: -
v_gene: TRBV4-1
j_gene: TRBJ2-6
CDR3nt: TGCGCCAGCAGCCAAGTCCTGGGAAGGAGACCTGGGGCCAGCGTCCTGACTTTC
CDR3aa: CASSQVLGRRPGASVLTF

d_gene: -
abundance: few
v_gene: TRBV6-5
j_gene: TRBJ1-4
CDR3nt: TGTGCCAGCAGTTCGGGGATGAGGGTGGGGGAAAAACTGTTTTTT
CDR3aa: CASSSGMRVGEKLFF

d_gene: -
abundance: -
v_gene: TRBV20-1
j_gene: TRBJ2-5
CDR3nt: TGCAGTGCTAGAGTACCAGCGAAAGAGACCCAGTACTTC
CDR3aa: CSARVPAKETQYF

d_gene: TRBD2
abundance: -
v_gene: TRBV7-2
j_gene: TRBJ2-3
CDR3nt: TGTGCCAGCAGCTTTTTGACTAGCGGGACAGATACGCAGTATTTT
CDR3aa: CASSFLTSGTDTQYF

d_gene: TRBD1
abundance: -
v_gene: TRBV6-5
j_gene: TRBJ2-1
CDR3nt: TGTGCCAGCAGTTACTCCATGGAGGGACAGGGGTTCGATGAGCAGTTCTTC
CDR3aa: CASSYSMEGQGFDEQFF

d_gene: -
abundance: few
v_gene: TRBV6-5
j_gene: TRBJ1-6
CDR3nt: TGTGCCAGCAGTTACGACAGCTTTATTGATTCACCCCTCCACTTT
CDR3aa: CASSYDSFIDSPLHF

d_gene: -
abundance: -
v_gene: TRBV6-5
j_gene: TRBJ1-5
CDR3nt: TGTGCCAGCAGTTACTCAGACCGGCGCGGCAATCAGCCCCAGCATTTT
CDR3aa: CASSYSDRRGNQPQHF

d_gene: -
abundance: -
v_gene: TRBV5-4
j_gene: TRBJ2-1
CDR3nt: TGTGCCAGCAGCTACAGGGTCAACCCGCGGGCGGGCCCCAATGAGCAGTTCTTC
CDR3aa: CASSYRVNPRAGPNEQFF

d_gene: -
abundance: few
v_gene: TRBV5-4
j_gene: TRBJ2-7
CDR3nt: TGTGCCAGCAGTGACGGGGGTTGGAGGCCCTACGAGCAGTACTTC
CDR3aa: CASSDGGWRPYEQYF

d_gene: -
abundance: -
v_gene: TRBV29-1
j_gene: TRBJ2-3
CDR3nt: TGCAGCGTTGGGACAGTACTCACAGATACGCAGTATTTT
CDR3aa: CSVGTVLTDTQYF

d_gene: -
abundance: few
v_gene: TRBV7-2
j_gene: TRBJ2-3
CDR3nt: TGTGCCAGCAGCCTCACCGTAACCGGGTTGGATACGCAGTATTTT
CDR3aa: CASSLTVTGLDTQYF

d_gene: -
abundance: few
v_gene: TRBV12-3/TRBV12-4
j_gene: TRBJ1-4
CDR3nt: TGTGCCAGCAGTTTAGTCGCAGTTAATGAAAAACTGTTTTTT
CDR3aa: CASSLVAVNEKLFF

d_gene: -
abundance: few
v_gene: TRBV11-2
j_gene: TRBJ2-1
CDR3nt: TGTGCCAGCAGCTTAGTACAGGGCATTAACAATGAGCAGTTCTTC
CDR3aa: CASSLVQGINNEQFF

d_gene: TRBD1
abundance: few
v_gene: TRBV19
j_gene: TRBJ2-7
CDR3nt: TGTGCCAGTAGTGCGGCCCGGGACAGACCCTACGAGCAGTACTTC
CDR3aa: CASSAARDRPYEQYF

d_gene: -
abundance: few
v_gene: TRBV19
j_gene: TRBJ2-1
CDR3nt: TGTGCCAGTAGTATGCCTACAAACAATGAGCAGTTCTTC
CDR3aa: CASSMPTNNEQFF

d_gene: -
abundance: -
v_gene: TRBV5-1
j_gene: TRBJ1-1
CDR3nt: TGCGCCAGCAGACAGGGAGGGGTGGGCACTGAAGCTTTCTTT
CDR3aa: CASRQGGVGTEAFF

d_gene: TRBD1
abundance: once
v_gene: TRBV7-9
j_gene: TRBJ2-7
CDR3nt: TGTGCCAGCAGCCCCCCGGACAGGGCATCCTACGAGCAGTACTTC
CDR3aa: CASSPPDRASYEQYF

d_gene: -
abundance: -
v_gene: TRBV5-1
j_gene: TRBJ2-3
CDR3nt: TGCGCCAGCAGTCCCGCGCGACCCACAGATACGCAGTATTTT
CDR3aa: CASSPARPTDTQYF

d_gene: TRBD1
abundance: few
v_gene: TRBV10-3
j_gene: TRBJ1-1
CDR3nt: TGTGCCATCAGAAAGACAGGGGCGAACACTGAAGCTTTCTTT
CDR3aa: CAIRKTGANTEAFF

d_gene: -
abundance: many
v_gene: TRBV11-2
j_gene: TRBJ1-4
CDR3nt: TGTGCCAGCAGCTCATCTAGGGGCGAGGAAAAACTGTTTTTT
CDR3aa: CASSSSRGEEKLFF

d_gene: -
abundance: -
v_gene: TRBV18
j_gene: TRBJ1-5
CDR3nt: TGTGCCAGCTCACCTGGGGGTTCGGGACAGCCCCAGCATTTT
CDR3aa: CASSPGGSGQPQHF

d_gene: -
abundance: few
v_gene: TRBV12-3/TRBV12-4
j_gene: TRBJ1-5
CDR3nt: TGTGCCAGCAGCCCGGGACGGAGCAATCAGCCCCAGCATTTT
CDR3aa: CASSPGRSNQPQHF

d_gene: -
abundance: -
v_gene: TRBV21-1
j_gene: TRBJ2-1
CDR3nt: TGTGCCAGCAGAGGCAGGGGAGCCAATGAGCAGTTCTTC
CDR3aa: CASRGRGANEQFF

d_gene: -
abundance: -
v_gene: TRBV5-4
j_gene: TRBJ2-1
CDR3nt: TGTGCCAGCAGGGGGACTCCAAAGGAGCAGTTCTTC
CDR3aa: CASRGTPKEQFF

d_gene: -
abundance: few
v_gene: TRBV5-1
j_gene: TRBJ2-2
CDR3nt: TGCGCCAGCACAGGGCTCTTCACCGGGGAGCTGTTTTTT
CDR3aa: CASTGLFTGELFF

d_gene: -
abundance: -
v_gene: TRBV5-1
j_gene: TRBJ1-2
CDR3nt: TGCGCCAGCAACTCAGAACCAAAGTATGGCTACACCTTC
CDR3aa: CASNSEPKYGYTF

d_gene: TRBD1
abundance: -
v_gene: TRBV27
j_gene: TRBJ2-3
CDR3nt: TGTGCCAGCAGTTCTACAGGGGTTGCAGATACGCAGTATTTT
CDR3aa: CASSSTGVADTQYF

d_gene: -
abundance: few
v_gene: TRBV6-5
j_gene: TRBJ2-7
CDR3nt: TGTGCCAGCAGTTACGGCGGCGTCCGGACGTACGAGCAGTACTTC
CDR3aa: CASSYGGVRTYEQYF

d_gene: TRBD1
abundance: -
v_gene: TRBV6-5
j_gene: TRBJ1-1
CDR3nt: TGTGCCAGCAGTTACTCGACAGGGGGTGGTGAGGGCACTGAAGCTTTCTTT
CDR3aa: CASSYSTGGGEGTEAFF

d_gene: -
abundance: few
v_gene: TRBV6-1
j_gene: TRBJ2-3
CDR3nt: TGTGCCAGCAGTATAGGGCGCACAGATACGCAGTATTTT
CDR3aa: CASSIGRTDTQYF

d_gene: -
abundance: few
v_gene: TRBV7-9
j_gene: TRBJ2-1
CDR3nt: TGTGCCAGCAGCTTATCATGGGGATCGTCCTACAATGAGCAGTTCTTC
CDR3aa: CASSLSWGSSYNEQFF

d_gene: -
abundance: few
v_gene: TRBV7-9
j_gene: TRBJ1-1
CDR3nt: TGTGCCAGCAGGTTCCCCTTGGGGAACACTGAAGCTTTCTTT
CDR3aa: CASRFPLGNTEAFF

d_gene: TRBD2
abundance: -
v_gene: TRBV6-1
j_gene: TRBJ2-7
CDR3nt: TGTGCCAGCAGTGTTCTCAGCGGGGTTTCCTACGAGCAGTACTTC
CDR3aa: CASSVLSGVSYEQYF

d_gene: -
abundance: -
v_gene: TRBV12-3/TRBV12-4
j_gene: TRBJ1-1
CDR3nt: TGTGCCAGCAGTTTTCGAGTGTTGGGCAGAAACACTGAAGCTTTCTTT
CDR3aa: CASSFRVLGRNTEAFF

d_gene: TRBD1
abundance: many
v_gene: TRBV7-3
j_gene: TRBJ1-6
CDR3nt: TGTGCCAGCAGCACAACAGGGGAGTCACCCCTCCACTTT
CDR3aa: CASSTTGESPLHF

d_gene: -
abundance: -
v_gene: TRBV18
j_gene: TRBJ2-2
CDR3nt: TGTGCCAGCTCACCGGACTACCAGAACACCGGGGAGCTGTTTTTT
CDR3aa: CASSPDYQNTGELFF

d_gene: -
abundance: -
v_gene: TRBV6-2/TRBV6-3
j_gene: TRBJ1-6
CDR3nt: TGTGCCAGCAGTTACTGGACCCTTGGTTCACCCCTCCACTTT
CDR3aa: CASSYWTLGSPLHF

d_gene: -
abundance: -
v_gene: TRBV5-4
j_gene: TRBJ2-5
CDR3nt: TGTGCCAGCAGCTTGGGCCGAGAGCAAGAGACCCAGTACTTC
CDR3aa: CASSLGREQETQYF

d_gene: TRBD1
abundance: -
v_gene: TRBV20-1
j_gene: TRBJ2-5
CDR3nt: TGCAGTGCTTCGGACAGGCAAGAGACCCAGTACTTC
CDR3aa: CSASDRQETQYF

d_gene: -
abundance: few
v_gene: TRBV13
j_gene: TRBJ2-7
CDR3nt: TGTGCCAGCAGCTTAGGGATGACAAACTACGAGCAGTACTTC
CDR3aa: CASSLGMTNYEQYF

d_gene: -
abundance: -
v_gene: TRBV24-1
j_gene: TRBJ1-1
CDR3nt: TGTGCCACCAGTGATGGAGGGACTGAAGCTTTCTTT
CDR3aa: CATSDGGTEAFF